This T cell receptor (beta chain) was retrieved from a study of vaccination effects on CD4 cells after COVID-19. Overall study context: The participants, recipients of two vaccine doses, got either BNT162b2 or mRNA-1273.

Expansion with viral peptide pools was applied to antigen-specific CD4+ T cells by the ViraFEST assay prior to sequencing. The culture ran for approximately 9 days before CD4+ T cells were isolated. Testing of the vaccine recipients showed negative nucleocapsid antibodies and no prior SARS-CoV-2 infection. CDR3 length: 17 residues. The V and J ends lost 0 bases and 2 bases respectively, with 16 bases between them. The germline CDR1 and CDR2 sequences are WNHNN and SYGVQD (reference sequence). Assay: immunoSEQ multiplex PCR; the TCRdb copy retains only in-frame clones and omits some. The data hold 55,000 to 80,000 clones, with roughly three quarters observed a single time. For this clone: The antigen remains unidentified.

The chain couples TRBV10-1 to TRBJ1-2; the D is unclear. Specimen: CD4+ T cells from PBMCs cultured with HCoV-OC43 spike peptides, collected before COVID-19 vaccination. The subset was: HCoV-OC43 spike overlapping peptide pool stimulation. The sequence derives from a human donor who received a COVID-19 vaccine. CDR3 protein: CASSESKLGGYNYGYTF. The CDR3 DNA sequence: TGCGCCAGCAGTGAGTCCAAGTTGGGAGGCTACAACTATGGCTACACCTTC.